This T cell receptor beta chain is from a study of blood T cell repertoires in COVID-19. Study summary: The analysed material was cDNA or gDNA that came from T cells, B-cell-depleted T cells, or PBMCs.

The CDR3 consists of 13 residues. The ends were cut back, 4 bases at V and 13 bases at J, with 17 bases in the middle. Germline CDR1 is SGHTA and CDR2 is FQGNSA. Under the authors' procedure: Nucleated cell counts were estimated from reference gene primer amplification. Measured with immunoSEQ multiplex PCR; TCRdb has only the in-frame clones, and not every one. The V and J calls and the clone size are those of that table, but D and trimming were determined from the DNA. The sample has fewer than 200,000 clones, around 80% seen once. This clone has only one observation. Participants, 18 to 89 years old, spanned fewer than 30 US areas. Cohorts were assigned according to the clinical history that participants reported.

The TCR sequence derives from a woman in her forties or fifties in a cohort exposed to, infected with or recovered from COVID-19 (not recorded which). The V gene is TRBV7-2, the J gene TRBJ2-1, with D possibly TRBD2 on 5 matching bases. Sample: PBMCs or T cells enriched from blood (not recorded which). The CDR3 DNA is TGTGCCAGCAGCTCAAACCAGCGGTTCCTACAGTTCTTC. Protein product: CASSSNQRFLQFF.